Sequencing of this TCR beta chain was carried out in a study of T cell responses to AZD1222 COVID-19 vaccine. The data were produced by immunoSEQ multiplex PCR, yet TCRdb's version contains in-frame clones alone and is incomplete. The sample lists 200,000 to 250,000 clones; around 94% were seen once. The study's findings and limits: Clonal diversity was possibly underestimated, and the donors were mostly white British, with more females. Sampling captured repertoires only after the peak T cell response.

Per germline, CDR1 SGHVS and CDR2 FQNEAQ. Trimming took off 2 bases at V and 4 bases at J, with 12 bases between the two ends. The CDR3 has 15 amino acids. Points on this clone: Antigen unknown.

The source was peripheral blood, collected 28 days after the second dose of the MenACWY control vaccine. This rearrangement joins TRBV7-8 to TRBJ1-3, with D possibly being TRBD1 (6 bases). The sequence derives from an adult who received the MenACWY meningococcal vaccine as a control. CDR3 amino acids: CASSLSEGGGNTIYF. The CDR3, as DNA: TGTGCCAGCAGCTTAAGCGAGGGGGGGGGAAACACCATATATTTT. The whole variable domain, remainder taken from reference TRBV7-8 and TRBJ1-3, is GAGVSQSPRYKVAKRGQDVALRCDPISGHVSLFWYQQALGQGPEFLTYFQNEAQLDKSGLPSDRFFAERPEGSVSTLKIQRTQQEDSAVYLCASSLSEGGGNTIYFGEGSWLTVV.